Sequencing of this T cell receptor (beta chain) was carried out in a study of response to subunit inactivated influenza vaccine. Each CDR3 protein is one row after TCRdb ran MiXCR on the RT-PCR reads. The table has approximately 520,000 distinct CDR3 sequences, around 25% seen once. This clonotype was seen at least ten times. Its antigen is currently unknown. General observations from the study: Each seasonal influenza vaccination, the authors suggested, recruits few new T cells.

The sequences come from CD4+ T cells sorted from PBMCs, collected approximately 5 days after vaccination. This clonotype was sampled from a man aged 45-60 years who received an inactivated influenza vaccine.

The CDR3, as DNA: TGTGCCAGCAGCTTGACAGGGGGGGGCCTTTATCAGCCCCAGCATTTT. It yields the protein CASSLTGGGLYQPQHF. The J gene is TRBJ1-5, the V gene TRBV7-2; 9 bases agree with TRBD1. J gave up 5 bases and V 3 bases, and 8 bases lay outside the gene matches. Germline V gene sequence: CDR1 SGHTA, CDR2 FQGNSA. The CDR3 has 16 amino acids.